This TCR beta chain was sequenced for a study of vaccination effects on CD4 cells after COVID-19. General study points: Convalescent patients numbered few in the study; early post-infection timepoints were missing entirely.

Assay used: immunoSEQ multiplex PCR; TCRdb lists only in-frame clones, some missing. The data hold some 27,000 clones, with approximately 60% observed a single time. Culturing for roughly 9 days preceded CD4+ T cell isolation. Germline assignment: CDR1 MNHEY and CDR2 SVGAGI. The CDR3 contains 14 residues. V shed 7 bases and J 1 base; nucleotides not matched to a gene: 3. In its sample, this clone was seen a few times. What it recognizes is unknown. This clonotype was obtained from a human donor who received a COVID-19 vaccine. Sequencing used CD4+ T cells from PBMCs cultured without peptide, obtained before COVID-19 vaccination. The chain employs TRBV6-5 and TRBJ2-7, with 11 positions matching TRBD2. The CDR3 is CASTGTSGSYEQYF. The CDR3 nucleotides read TGTGCCAGCACCGGGACTAGCGGTTCCTACGAGCAGTACTTC.